This TCR beta chain appears in the sequencing data of a study of beta chain features in type 1 diabetes. Overall study findings and caveats: For Type 1 diabetes patients, all four CD4+ subsets carried TCRB CDR3s that were moderately but significantly shorter. Insertion counts at VDJ junctions were lower in type 1 diabetes patients, who also showed more deletions there. Whether TCRB rearrangement is influenced by HLA type went unresolved here. Healthy donors had naive, central memory and Treg TCRB repertoires that appeared less similar than those seen among patients.

With respect to this clone: Antigen specificity is unknown.

Since all of the isolated RNA was reverse transcribed, expressed TCRB transcripts were what got sequenced. Sequenced by immunoSEQ multiplex PCR; TCRdb stores in-frame clones only, minus some. The table shows about 190,000 clones, with approximately 8.1% occurring only once. The CDR3 runs 13 residues. Germline V gives CDR1 MDHEN, CDR2 SYDVKM. V shed 1 base and J shed 2 bases, with 6 bases lying between them. The specimen sequenced was central memory CD4+ T cells from blood. This sequence originates from a woman in her 40s with type 1 diabetes. The J gene is TRBJ2-7, the V gene TRBV28; TRBD1 might be the D (5 bases). The CDR3 DNA is TGTGCCAGCAGTTTATCAGGGACCTACGAGCAGTACTTC. Amino acid sequence: CASSLSGTYEQYF. The variable domain in full, completed from reference TRBV28 and TRBJ2-7, reads DVKVTQSSRYLVKRTGEKVFLECVQDMDHENMFWYRQDPGLGLRLIYFSYDVKMKEKGDIPEGYSVSREKKERFSLILESASTNQTSMYLCASSLSGTYEQYFGPGTRLTVT.